This T cell receptor beta chain was profiled in a study of shared clonotypes between healthy human individuals. Across the whole study: A donor's plate count was three for CD4 naive and three for CD4 memory; CD8 naive had two and CD8 memory one.

Using immunoSEQ multiplex PCR, the repertoire was profiled, and TCRdb retains in-frame clones only, with some absent. The profile shows about 1.1 million clones, approximately 77% of them singletons. Study conclusions and caveats: Between several donors, naive CD4 clonotypes were shared at a level of about 5%. In general, naive subsets displayed greater estimated richness than memory subsets did. Clonotypes which were not shared had lower generation probabilities than clonotypes that all four donors shared.

This clone has just one count. Its antigen is undetermined. Sequencing input: memory CD4+ T cells from PBMCs. Subset indicated: CD45RA-negative fraction. The clonotype was recovered from a man aged 18 to 30 in good health. Some clones in this sample may be carry-over from other donors' samples.

The CDR3 is CASRSGQATYEQYF. Here the CDR3 DNA reads TGTGCCAGCAGATCGGGACAGGCCACCTACGAGCAGTACTTC. This rearrangement joins TRBV28 to TRBJ2-7, with 8 nucleotides matching TRBD1. Looked up from germline, CDR1 is MDHEN and CDR2 is SYDVKM. This CDR3 has 14 residues. The junction had 6 bases not matched to a gene; V was cut back by 6 bases and J by 2 bases.